This TCR beta chain stems from a study of blood T cell repertoires in COVID-19. Study-level background: Donors in the United States, Italy and Spain gave samples during acute or convalescent COVID-19. From T cells, B-cell-depleted T cells, or PBMCs came the material, which was cDNA or gDNA.

Using immunoSEQ multiplex PCR, the repertoire was profiled, and TCRdb retains in-frame clones only, with some absent. The sample has some 150,000 clones, about 87% seen once; the top ten hold over 35%. After removal of 3 bases from V and 4 bases from J, the junction contained 3 bases not matched to a gene. Germline V gene data show CDR1 as SGHTA and CDR2 as FQGNSA. There are 15 residues in the CDR3. This clone was seen more than once but under ten times. The chain carries TRBV7-2 and TRBJ2-2, with 9 bases lining up with TRBD2. The source of this sequence is a man between 50 and 59 years old who had recovered from COVID-19. The specimen was peripheral blood. CDR3 amino acids: CASSFLAGATGELFF. The CDR3 coding sequence is TGTGCCAGCAGCTTTTTAGCGGGGGCCACCGGGGAGCTGTTTTTT.